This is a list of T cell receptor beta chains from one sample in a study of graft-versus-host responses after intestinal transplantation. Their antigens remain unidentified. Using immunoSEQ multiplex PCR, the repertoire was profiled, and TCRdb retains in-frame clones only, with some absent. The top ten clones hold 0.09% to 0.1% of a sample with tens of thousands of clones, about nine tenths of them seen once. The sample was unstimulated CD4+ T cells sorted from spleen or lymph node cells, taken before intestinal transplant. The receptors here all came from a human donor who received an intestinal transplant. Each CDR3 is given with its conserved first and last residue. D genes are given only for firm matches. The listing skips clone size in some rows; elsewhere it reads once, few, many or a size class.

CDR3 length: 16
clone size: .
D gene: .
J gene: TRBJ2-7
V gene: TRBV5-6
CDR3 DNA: TGTGCCAGCAGCCCTTATCACAGCAGGATTACCTACGAGCAGTACTTC
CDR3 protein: CASSPYHSRITYEQYF

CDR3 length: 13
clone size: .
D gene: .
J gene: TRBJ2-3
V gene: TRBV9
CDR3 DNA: TGTGCCAGCAGCGCGTCCCGTGCAGATACGCAGTATTTT
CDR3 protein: CASSASRADTQYF

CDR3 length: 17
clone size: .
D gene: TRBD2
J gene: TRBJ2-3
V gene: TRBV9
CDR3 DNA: TGTGCCAGCAGCCCAGTGGGACTAGCGGGATTGACAGATACGCAGTATTTT
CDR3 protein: CASSPVGLAGLTDTQYF

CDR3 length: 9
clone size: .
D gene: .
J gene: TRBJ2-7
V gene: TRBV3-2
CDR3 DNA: TGTGCCAGCCTCTACGAGCAGTACTTC
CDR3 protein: CASLYEQYF

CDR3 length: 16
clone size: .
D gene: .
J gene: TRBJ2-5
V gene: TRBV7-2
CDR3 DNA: TGTGCCAGCAGCTTCGGCGGGGTTCCGTACCAAGAGACCCAGTACTTC
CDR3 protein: CASSFGGVPYQETQYF

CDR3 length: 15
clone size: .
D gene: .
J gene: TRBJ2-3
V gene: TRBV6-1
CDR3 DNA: TGTGCCAGCCTGGGGTTGGGGGGGCCCACAGATACGCAGTATTTT
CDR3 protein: CASLGLGGPTDTQYF

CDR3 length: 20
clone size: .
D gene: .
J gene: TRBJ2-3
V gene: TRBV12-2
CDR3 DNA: TGTGCAAGTCGCCCGGAACCCGCGGGGCGGGGGGGGAAACACACAGATACGCAGTATTTT
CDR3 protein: CASRPEPAGRGGKHTDTQYF

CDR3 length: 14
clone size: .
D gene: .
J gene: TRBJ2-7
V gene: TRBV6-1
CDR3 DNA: TGTGCCAGCAGTGGCAGGGCGAGCTCCTACGAGCAGTACTTC
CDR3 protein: CASSGRASSYEQYF

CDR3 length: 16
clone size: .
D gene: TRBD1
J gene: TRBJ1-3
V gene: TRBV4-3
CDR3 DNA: TGCGCCAGCAGCCCCCAAGAAGGGACAGGGGGAAACACCATATATTTT
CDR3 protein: CASSPQEGTGGNTIYF

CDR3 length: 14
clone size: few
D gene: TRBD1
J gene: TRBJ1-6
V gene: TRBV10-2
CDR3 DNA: TGCGCCAGCAGTTACGACAGGGGAGTGTTGCCCCTCCACTTT
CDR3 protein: CASSYDRGVLPLHF

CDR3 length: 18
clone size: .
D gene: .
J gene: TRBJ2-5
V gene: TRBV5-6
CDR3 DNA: TGTGCCAGCAGCCTTGGGAATATTCACCCTTTCGGAGGAGAGACCCAGTACTTC
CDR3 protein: CASSLGNIHPFGGETQYF

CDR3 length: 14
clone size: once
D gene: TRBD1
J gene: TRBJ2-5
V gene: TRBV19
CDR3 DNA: TGTGCCAGTAGTACCGACAGGGGTGAAGAGACCCAGTACTTC
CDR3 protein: CASSTDRGEETQYF

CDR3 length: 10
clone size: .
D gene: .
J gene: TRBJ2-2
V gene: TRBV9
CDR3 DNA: TGTGCCACCTACACCGGGGAGCTGTTTTTT
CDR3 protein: CATYTGELFF

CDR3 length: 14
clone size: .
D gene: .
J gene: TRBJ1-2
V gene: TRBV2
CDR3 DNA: TGTGCCAGCAGTGACATACAGGGAGGGGTTGGCTACACCTTC
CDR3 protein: CASSDIQGGVGYTF

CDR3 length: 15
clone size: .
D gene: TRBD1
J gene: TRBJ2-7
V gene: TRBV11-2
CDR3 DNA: TGTGCCAGCAGCTCCGGGACAGGGGGCCCCTACGAGCAGTACTTC
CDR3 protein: CASSSGTGGPYEQYF

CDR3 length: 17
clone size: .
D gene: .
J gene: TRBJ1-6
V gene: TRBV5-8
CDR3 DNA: TGTGCCAGCAGCGATGGCCAGGGTATTAGCTATAATTCACCCCTCCACTTT
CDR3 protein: CASSDGQGISYNSPLHF

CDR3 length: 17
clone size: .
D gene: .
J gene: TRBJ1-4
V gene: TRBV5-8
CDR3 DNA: TGTGCCAGCAGCTTGATGAGACAGCTTGCAACTAATGAAAAACTGTTTTTT
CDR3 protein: CASSLMRQLATNEKLFF

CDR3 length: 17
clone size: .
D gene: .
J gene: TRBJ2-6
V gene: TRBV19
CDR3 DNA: TGTGCCAGTACTCCGGCAGGGGCGTTAGCTGGGGCCAACGTCCTGACTTTC
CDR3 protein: CASTPAGALAGANVLTF

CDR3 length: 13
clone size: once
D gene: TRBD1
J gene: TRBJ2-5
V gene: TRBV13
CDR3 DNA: TGTGCCAGCAGCTCCGACAGGGGCGAGACCCAGTACTTC
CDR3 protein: CASSSDRGETQYF

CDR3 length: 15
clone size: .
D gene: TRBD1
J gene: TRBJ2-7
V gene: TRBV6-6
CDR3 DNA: TGTGCCAGCAGTGTCTCCGGGACAGGGTCCTACGAGCAGTACTTC
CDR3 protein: CASSVSGTGSYEQYF

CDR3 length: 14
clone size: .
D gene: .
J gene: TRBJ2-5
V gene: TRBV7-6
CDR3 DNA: TGTGCCAGCAGCTTATCGGGCGGGTACGGGGCCCAGTACTTC
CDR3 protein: CASSLSGGYGAQYF

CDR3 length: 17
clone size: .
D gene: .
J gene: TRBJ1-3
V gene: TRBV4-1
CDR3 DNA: TGCGCCAGCAGCCAAGACTGGGGGGGCCAGGGGAGAAACACCATATATTTT
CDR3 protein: CASSQDWGGQGRNTIYF

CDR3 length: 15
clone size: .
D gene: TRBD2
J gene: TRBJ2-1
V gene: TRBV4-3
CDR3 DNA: TGCGCCAGCAGCCAAGAAGCGGGGGCTTACAATGAGCAGTTCTTC
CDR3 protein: CASSQEAGAYNEQFF

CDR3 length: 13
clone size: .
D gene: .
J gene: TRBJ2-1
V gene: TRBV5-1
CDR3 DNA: TGCGCCAGCAGCTTGGGAGGGTACAACGAGCAGTTCTTC
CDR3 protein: CASSLGGYNEQFF

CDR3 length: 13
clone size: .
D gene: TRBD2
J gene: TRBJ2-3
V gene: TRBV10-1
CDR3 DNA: TGCGCCAGCATGGCGGGGGGCACAGATACGCAGTATTTT
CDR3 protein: CASMAGGTDTQYF

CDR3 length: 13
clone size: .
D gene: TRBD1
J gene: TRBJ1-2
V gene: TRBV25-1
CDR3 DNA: TGTGCCAGCAGTGGGGACAGATCGTATGGCTACACCTTC
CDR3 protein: CASSGDRSYGYTF

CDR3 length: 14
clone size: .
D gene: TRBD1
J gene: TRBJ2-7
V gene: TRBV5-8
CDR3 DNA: TGTGCCAGCCTCTTTCCAGGACAGGGTTACGAGCAGTACTTC
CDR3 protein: CASLFPGQGYEQYF

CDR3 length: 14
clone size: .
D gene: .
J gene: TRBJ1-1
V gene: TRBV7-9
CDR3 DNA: TGTGCCAGCAGCTTAATGACAGCAAACACTGAAGCTTTCTTT
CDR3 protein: CASSLMTANTEAFF

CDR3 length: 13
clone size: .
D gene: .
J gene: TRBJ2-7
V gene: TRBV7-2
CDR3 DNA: TGTGCCAGCAGCTTAGACGGGGGGCGCGAGCAGTACTTC
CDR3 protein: CASSLDGGREQYF

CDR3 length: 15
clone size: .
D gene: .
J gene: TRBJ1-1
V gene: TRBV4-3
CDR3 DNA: TGCGCCAGCAGCCAAGCCCAGGGGTCGAACACTGAAGCTTTCTTT
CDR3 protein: CASSQAQGSNTEAFF

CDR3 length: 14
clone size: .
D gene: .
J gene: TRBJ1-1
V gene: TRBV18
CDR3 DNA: TGTGCCAGCTCACCCAGGGTGGGGTTGGATGAAGCTTTCTTT
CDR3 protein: CASSPRVGLDEAFF

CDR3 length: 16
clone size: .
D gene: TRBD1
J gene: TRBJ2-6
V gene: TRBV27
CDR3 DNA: TGTGCCAGCAGTAACATCCCCGGGACAGGAGGCAACGTCCTGACTTTC
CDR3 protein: CASSNIPGTGGNVLTF

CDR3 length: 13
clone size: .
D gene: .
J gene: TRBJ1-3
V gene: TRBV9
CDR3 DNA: TGTGCCAGCAGCGTAGGACTTGGAAACACCATATATTTT
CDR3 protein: CASSVGLGNTIYF

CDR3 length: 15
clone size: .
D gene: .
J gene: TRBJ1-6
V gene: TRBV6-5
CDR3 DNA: TGTGCCAGCAGAGAACCCACAGGTTATAATTCACCCCTCCACTTT
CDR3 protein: CASREPTGYNSPLHF

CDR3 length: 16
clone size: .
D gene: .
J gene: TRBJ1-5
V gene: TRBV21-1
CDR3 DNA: TGTGCCAGCAGCCCCCCCGGGACAGGGGATTATCAGCCCCAGCATTTT
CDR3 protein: CASSPPGTGDYQPQHF

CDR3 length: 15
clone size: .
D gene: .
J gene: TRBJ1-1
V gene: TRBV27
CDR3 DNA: TGTGCCAGCAGTCCTCTCGGATCGGGTGCCACTGAAGCTTTCTTT
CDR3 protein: CASSPLGSGATEAFF

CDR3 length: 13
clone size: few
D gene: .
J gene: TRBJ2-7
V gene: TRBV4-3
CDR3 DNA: TGCGCCAGCAGCCCCCCTTGGCATGACGAGCAGTACTTC
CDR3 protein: CASSPPWHDEQYF

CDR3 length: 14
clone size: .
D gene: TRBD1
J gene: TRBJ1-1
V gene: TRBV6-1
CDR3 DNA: TGTGCCACGTCCCGGGACAGGGGTGGGACTGAAGCTTTCTTT
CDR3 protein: CATSRDRGGTEAFF

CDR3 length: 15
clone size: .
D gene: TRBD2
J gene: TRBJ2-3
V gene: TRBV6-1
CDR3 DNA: TGTGCCAGCAGTGATATGATAGCGGGGGACCTAATTCAGTATTTT
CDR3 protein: CASSDMIAGDLIQYF

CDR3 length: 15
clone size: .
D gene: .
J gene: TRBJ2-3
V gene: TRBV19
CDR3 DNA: TGTGCCAGTAGTATAGGACAACTCAGAACAGATACGCAGTATTTT
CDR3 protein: CASSIGQLRTDTQYF

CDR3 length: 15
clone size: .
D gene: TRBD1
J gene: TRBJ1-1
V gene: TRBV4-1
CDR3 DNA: TGCGCCAGCAGCCGTCCGGACAGGGTTGACACTGAAGCTTTCTTT
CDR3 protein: CASSRPDRVDTEAFF

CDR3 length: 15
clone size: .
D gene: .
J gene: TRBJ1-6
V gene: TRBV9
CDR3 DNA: TGTGCCAGCAGTACAGGGAGCTCCTATAATTCACCCCTCCACTTT
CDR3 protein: CASSTGSSYNSPLHF

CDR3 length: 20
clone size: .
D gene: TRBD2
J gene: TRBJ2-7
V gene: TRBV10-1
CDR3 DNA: TGCGCCACCGATTCCTCCCCCCAACTAGCGGGGGTTCGACGACGCTACGAGCAGTACTTC
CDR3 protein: CATDSSPQLAGVRRRYEQYF

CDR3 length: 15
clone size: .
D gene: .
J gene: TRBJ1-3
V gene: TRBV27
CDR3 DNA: TGTGCCAGCAGTCTAGAGGGACTCTCTGGAAACACCATATATTTT
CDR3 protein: CASSLEGLSGNTIYF